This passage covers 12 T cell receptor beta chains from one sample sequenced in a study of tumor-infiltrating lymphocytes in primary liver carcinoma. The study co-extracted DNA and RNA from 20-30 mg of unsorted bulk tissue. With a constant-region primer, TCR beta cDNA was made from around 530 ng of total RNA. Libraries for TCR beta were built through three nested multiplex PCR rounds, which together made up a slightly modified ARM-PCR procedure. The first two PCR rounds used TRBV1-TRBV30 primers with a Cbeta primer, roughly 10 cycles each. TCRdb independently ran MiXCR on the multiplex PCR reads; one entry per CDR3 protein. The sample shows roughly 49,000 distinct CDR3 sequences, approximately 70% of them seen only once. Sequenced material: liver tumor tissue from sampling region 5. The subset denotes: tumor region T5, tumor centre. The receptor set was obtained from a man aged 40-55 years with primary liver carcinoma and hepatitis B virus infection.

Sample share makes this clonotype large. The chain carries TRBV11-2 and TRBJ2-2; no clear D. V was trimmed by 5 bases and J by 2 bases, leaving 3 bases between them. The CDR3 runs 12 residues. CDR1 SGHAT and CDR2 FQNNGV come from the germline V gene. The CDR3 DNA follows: TGTGCCAGCAGCACAAACACCGGGGAGCTGTTTTTT. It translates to CASSTNTGELFF.

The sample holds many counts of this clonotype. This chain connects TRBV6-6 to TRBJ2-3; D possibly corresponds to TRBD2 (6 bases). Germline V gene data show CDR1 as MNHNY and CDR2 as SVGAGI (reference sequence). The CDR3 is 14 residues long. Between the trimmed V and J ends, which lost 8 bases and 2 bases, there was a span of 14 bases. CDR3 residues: CASARDEPTDTQYF. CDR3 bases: TGTGCCAGCGCGCGGGACGAACCCACAGATACGCAGTATTTT.

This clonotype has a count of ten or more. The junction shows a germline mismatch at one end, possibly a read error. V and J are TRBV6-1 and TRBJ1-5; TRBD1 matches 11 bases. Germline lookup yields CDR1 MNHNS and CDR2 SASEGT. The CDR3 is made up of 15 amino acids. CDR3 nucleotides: TGTGCCAACAGTGACGGGACAGGGGGGTATCAGCCCCAGCATTTT. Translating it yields CANSDGTGGYQPQHF.

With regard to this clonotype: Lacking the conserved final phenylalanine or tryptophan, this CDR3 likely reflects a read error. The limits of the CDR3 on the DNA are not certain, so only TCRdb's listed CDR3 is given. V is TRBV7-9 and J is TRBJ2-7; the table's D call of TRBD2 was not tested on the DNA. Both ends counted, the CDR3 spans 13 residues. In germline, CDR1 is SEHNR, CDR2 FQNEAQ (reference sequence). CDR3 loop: CASSMGTSSGHYL.

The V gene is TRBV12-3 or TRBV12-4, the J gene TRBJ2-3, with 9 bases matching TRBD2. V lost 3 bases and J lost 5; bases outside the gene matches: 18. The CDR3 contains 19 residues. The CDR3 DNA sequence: TGTGCCAGCAGTTTGGGACTAGCAGGAGTTGTCCCCTCCGGAGATACGCAGTATTTT. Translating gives CASSLGLAGVVPSGDTQYF.

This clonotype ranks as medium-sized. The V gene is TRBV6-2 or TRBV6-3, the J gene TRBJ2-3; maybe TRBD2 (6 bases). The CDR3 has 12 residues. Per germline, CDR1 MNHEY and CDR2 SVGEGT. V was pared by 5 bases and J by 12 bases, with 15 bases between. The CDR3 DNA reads TGTGCCAGCAGTACCATCGGGAGTGACCAGTATTTT. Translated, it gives CASSTIGSDQYF.

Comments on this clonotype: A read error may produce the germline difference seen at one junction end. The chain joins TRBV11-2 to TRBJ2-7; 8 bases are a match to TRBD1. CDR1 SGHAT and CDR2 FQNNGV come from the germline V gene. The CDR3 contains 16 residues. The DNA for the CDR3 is TGTGCCGGCAGCCCCCCCAGGACAGGGTACGTTTACGAGCAGTACTTC. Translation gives CAGSPPRTGYVYEQYF.

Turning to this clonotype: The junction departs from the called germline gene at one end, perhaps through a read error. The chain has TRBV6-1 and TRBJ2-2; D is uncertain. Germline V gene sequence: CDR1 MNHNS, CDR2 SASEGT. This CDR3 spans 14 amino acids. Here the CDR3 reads CASKRYHNTWELFF. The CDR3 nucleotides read TGTGCCAGCAAGCGCTACCATAACACCTGGGAGCTGTTTTTT.

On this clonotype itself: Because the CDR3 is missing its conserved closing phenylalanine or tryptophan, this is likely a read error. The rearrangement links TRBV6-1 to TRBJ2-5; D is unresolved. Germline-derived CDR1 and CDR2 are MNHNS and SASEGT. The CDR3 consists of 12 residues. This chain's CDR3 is CTSSESRETQYL. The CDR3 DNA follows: TGTACCAGCAGTGAGAGTCGGGAGACCCAGTACCTC.

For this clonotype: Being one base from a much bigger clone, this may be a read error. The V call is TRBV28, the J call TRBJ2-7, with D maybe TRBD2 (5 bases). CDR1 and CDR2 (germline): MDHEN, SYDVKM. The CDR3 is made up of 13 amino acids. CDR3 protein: CASSFDYNYERYF. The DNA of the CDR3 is TGTGCCAGCAGTTTCGACTACAACTACGAGCGGTACTTC.

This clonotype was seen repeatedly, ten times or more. DNA for the CDR3: TGCGCCAGCAGCGTGTCAGGGGCCGATTATGAGCAGTTCTTC. This encodes CASSVSGADYEQFF. This chain links TRBV5-1 with TRBJ2-1; D is possibly TRBD1 (6 bases). CDR1 is SGHRS, CDR2 YFSETQ, per germline. CDR3 length: 14 amino acids. Trimming removed 4 bases from V and 8 bases from J, with 16 bases in between.

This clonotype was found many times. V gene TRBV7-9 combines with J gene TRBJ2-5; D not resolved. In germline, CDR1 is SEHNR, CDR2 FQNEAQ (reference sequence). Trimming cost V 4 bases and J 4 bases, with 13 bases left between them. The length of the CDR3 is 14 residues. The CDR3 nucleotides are TGTGCCAGCAGCTCGGCCAGCGTGGCAGAGACCCAGTACTTC. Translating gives CASSSASVAETQYF.